These 9 T cell receptor beta chains came from one sample sequenced in a study of Ad26.COV2.S vaccination and SARS-CoV-2 variants. Treatment: some 19 received Ad26.COV2.S at low or high dose, single or two shots; a few received placebo; per-sample allocation not given. Sampling was done on day 63 after the first vaccine or placebo injection. The method was immunoSEQ multiplex PCR; TCRdb's version includes in-frame clones alone and lacks a portion of them. The sample records about 480,000 clones, around 85% being singletons. The sample here was peripheral blood, taken in a trial of Ad26.COV2.S vaccine versus placebo. The receptor source for this set is a person aged 18-60 years who received the Ad26.COV2.S COVID-19 vaccine or a placebo.

The V and J genes are TRBV10-2 and TRBJ1-2, with no clear D. Germline V lookup: CDR1 WSHSY, CDR2 SAAADI. Trimming removed 0 bases from V and 8 bases from J, with 7 bases in between. The CDR3 contains 12 residues. The CDR3 reads CASSESYSGYTF. The CDR3 DNA sequence: TGCGCCAGCAGTGAGTCCTATAGCGGCTACACCTTC.

The CDR3 spells CASRTTPYGYTF. The CDR3 DNA is TGTGCCAGCAGAACAACACCATATGGCTACACCTTC. The J gene is TRBJ1-2, the V gene TRBV28; D gene uncertain. The CDR3 totals 12 residues. CDR1 is MDHEN and CDR2 is SYDVKM in the germline V gene. V dropped 6 bases and J dropped 5 bases, with 10 bases sitting between them.

The V and J genes are TRBV7-8 and TRBJ1-5; D unresolved. CDR1 and CDR2 (germline): SGHVS, FQNEAQ. V gave up 6 bases and J gave up 4 bases, with 22 bases separating them. CDR3 length: 17 amino acids. This chain's CDR3 is CASSFSSVSGSNQPQHF. The DNA of the CDR3 is TGTGCCAGCAGTTTTAGTTCGGTTTCGGGGTCAAATCAGCCCCAGCATTTT. Together with reference TRBV7-8 and TRBJ1-5, the CDR3 gives the full variable domain: GAGVSQSPRYKVAKRGQDVALRCDPISGHVSLFWYQQALGQGPEFLTYFQNEAQLDKSGLPSDRFFAERPEGSVSTLKIQRTQQEDSAVYLCASSFSSVSGSNQPQHFGDGTRLSIL.

The chain links TRBV12-3 or TRBV12-4 to TRBJ1-1; D possibly corresponds to TRBD1 (5 bases). Trimming shortened V by 2 bases and J by 4 bases, and 8 bases separated the two germline ends. The CDR3 runs 13 residues. CDR3 in amino acids: CASSLMGGTEAFF. The CDR3 DNA follows: TGTGCCAGCAGTTTAATGGGGGGCACTGAAGCTTTCTTT.

This clone was seen only once. In DNA, the CDR3 is TGTGCCAGCAGTCCCCACCAGGTAGGCCGTCGGCATTTT. It specifies CASSPHQVGRRHF. The J gene is TRBJ1-5, the V gene TRBV28; D ambiguous. The CDR3 length is 13 residues. V was clipped by 5 bases and J by 15 bases, with 20 bases between them. Looked up from germline, CDR1 is MDHEN and CDR2 is SYDVKM.

J is TRBJ1-2 and V is TRBV6-2 or TRBV6-3; TRBD1 matches at 7 bases. CDR1 MNHEY and CDR2 SVGEGT come from the germline V gene. The length of the CDR3 is 15 residues. Trimming cost V 6 bases and J 8 bases; bases outside gene matches: 15. The DNA of the CDR3 is TGTGCCAGCAGCCACGTCAGGGGGACCACATGGGGCTACACCTTC. This translates into CASSHVRGTTWGYTF.

This rearrangement joins TRBV29-1 to TRBJ1-1; no clear D. V lost 6 bases, J lost 5 bases, and 19 bases lay in between. The CDR3 contains 14 residues. Germline CDR1 and CDR2: SQVTM and ANQGSEA. CDR3 bases: TGCAGCGTCGCGGGCCTCGTGGGCAAGACTGAAGCTTTCTTT. Residues: CSVAGLVGKTEAFF.

The chain combines TRBV30 with TRBJ1-6; the D gene is possibly TRBD1 (5 bases). The ends were cut back, 0 bases at V and 7 bases at J, with 13 bases in the middle. The CDR3 spans 15 residues. The germline V gene has CDR1 GTSNPN and CDR2 SVGIG (reference sequence). CDR3 nucleotide sequence: TGTGCCTGGAGTGTACGTCGGGGGAGGAATTCACCCCTCCACTTT. This codes for CAWSVRRGRNSPLHF.

This clone was picked up one time. The chain's CDR3 is CASSGLGAFRNSPLHF. The DNA for the CDR3 is TGTGCCAGCAGTGGACTCGGGGCCTTTAGGAATTCACCCCTCCACTTT. The rearrangement joins TRBV6-6 to TRBJ1-6; D is possibly TRBD1 (5 bases). Looked up from germline, CDR1 is MNHNY and CDR2 is SVGAGI (reference sequence). Trimming took off 5 bases at V and 7 bases at J, with 18 bases between the two ends. This CDR3 region has 16 residues.